The rows below give T cell receptor beta chains drawn from one sample of a study of T cell clonotyping in hematopoietic cell transplantation. TCRdb's copy holds only in-frame clones and misses some; the assay was immunoSEQ multiplex PCR. The sample contains 30,000 to 45,000 clones, over 70% of which appear only once. Sequencing used peripheral blood mononuclear cells. The receptor set was obtained from a woman aged 35 to 49 in good health. Some clones in this sample may be carry-over from other donors' samples. Each CDR3 is given with its conserved first and last residue. A D gene is named only where the DNA matches it firmly. Size values are once, few and many counts, or a class for expanded clones, and some rows have none.

J | D | V | size | CDR3 | DNA
TRBJ1-3 | NA | TRBV5-1 | NA | CASSSQGSGNTIYF | TGCGCCAGCAGCTCCCAAGGCTCTGGAAACACCATATATTTT
TRBJ2-5 | NA | TRBV9 | NA | CASSAYLATGQETQYF | TGTGCCAGCAGCGCCTATCTAGCGACGGGACAAGAGACCCAGTACTTC
TRBJ2-2 | NA | TRBV19 | NA | CASAPLKDGELFF | TGTGCCAGTGCGCCCCTCAAGGACGGGGAGCTGTTTTTT
TRBJ2-7 | TRBD1 | TRBV5-4 | NA | CASSQGQGSYEQYF | TGTGCCAGCAGCCAGGGACAGGGTTCCTACGAGCAGTACTTC
TRBJ2-1 | TRBD1 | TRBV7-2 | NA | CASSPRGGQGNFWGFF | TGTGCCAGCAGCCCCAGAGGGGGACAGGGAAATTTTTGGGGCTTCTTC
TRBJ2-7 | NA | TRBV25-1 | NA | CASSPEQGGPYEQYF | TGTGCCAGCAGTCCCGAGCAGGGGGGGCCCTACGAGCAGTACTTC
TRBJ2-7 | TRBD1 | TRBV28 | NA | CASSFGQESSYEQYF | TGTGCCAGCAGTTTTGGACAGGAAAGCTCCTACGAGCAGTACTTC
TRBJ1-4 | NA | TRBV9 | NA | CASAPNPTNEKLFF | TGTGCCAGCGCTCCTAACCCAACTAATGAAAAACTGTTTTTT
TRBJ2-2 | NA | TRBV29-1 | few | CSVDGPTAVATGELFF | TGCAGCGTTGACGGGCCGACGGCCGTGGCCACCGGGGAGCTGTTTTTT
TRBJ2-7 | NA | TRBV28 | NA | CASRVGSESSYEQYF | TGTGCCAGCAGAGTTGGGTCCGAATCCTCCTACGAGCAGTACTTC
TRBJ2-7 | TRBD2 | TRBV28 | once | CASSLSGGTYEQYF | TGTGCCAGCAGTTTATCGGGGGGTACCTACGAGCAGTACTTC
TRBJ1-5 | NA | TRBV19 | few | CASSIRGEQPQHF | TGTGCCAGTAGTATACGGGGGGAACAGCCCCAGCATTTT
TRBJ2-7 | NA | TRBV30 | NA | CACGHLVSYEQYF | TGTGCCTGTGGACATCTCGTCTCCTACGAGCAGTACTTC
TRBJ2-3 | TRBD1 | TRBV2 | NA | CASNSLGGVDTQYF | TGTGCCAGCAATTCTCTAGGGGGCGTAGATACGCAGTATTTT
TRBJ2-7 | TRBD1 | TRBV5-1 | NA | CASSPGQGNYEQYF | TGCGCCAGCAGCCCGGGACAGGGTAACTACGAGCAGTACTTC
TRBJ1-2 | NA | TRBV4-3 | few | CASSQSRYWDGYTF | TGCGCCAGCAGCCAATCTAGGTATTGGGATGGCTACACCTTC
TRBJ1-5 | NA | TRBV27 | NA | CASSLRTDQPQHF | TGTGCCAGCAGTTTAAGGACGGATCAGCCCCAGCATTTT
TRBJ2-6 | NA | TRBV9 | NA | CASSVELVYSGANVLTF | TGTGCCAGCAGCGTAGAGTTAGTTTACTCTGGGGCCAACGTCCTGACTTTC
TRBJ1-2 | TRBD1 | TRBV11-1 | few | CASSGQGDYGYTF | TGTGCCAGCAGTGGACAGGGGGACTATGGCTACACCTTC
TRBJ2-7 | NA | TRBV7-2 | NA | CASTAYVRHEQYF | TGTGCCAGCACCGCATATGTCCGCCACGAGCAGTACTTC
TRBJ2-5 | TRBD2 | TRBV5-6 | NA | CASSLVSGRGLETQYF | TGTGCCAGCAGCTTGGTCAGCGGGAGAGGGTTGGAGACCCAGTACTTC
TRBJ1-2 | NA | TRBV6-5 | NA | CASSYSPADYGYTF | TGTGCCAGCAGTTACTCACCGGCTGACTATGGCTACACCTTC
TRBJ2-2 | NA | TRBV7-2 | NA | CASSLVGPEGAGELFF | TGTGCCAGCAGCTTAGTGGGGCCAGAAGGGGCCGGGGAGCTGTTTTTT
TRBJ1-4 | NA | TRBV14 | NA | CASSHRTSGNEKLFF | TGTGCCAGCAGCCACCGGACCTCGGGTAATGAAAAACTGTTTTTT
TRBJ1-2 | NA | TRBV5-4 | NA | CASSLAANYGYTF | TGTGCCAGCAGCTTGGCGGCTAACTATGGCTACACCTTC
TRBJ2-7 | NA | TRBV2 | NA | CASRRMTSNSYEQYF | TGTGCCAGCAGACGTATGACCAGCAACTCCTACGAGCAGTACTTC